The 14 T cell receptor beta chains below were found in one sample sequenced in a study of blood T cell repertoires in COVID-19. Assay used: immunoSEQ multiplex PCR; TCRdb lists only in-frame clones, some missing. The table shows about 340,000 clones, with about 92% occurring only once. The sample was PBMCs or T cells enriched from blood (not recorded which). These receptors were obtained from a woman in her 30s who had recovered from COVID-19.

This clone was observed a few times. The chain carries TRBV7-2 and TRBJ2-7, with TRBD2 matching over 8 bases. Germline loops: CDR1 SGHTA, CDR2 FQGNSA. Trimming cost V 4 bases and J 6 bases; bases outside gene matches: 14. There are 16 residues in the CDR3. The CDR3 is CASSSRPPGLEAEQYF. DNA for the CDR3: TGTGCCAGCAGCTCCCGCCCTCCGGGACTAGAGGCCGAGCAGTACTTC.

This CDR3 is CASSPAGTGASGANVLTF. The CDR3 coding sequence is TGTGCCAGCAGCCCCGCCGGGACAGGGGCATCTGGGGCCAACGTCCTGACTTTC. V usage is TRBV7-2 and J usage is TRBJ2-6; 10 positions match TRBD1. The CDR3 totals 18 residues. Germline V gives CDR1 SGHTA, CDR2 FQGNSA. With 5 bases clipped from V and 1 base from J, the junction kept 8 bases outside the gene matches.

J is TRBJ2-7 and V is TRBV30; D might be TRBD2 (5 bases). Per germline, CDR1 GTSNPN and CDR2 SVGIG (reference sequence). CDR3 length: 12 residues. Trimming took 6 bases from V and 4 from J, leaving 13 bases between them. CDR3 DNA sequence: TGTGCCTGTACTTCGGAGGATTACGAGCAGTACTTC. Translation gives CACTSEDYEQYF.

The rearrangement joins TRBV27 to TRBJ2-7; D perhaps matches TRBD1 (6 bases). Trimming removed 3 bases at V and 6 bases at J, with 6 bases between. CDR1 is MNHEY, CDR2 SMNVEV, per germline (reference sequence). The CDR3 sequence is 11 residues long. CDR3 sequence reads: CASSFRGEQYF. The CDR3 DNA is TGTGCCAGCAGTTTCAGGGGCGAGCAGTACTTC.

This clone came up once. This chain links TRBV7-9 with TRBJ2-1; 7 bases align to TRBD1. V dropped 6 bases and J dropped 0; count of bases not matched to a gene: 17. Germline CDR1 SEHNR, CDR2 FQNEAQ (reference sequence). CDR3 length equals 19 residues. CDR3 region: CASSPGTAVPFSSYNEQFF. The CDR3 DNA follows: TGTGCCAGCAGTCCCGGGACAGCAGTTCCTTTTTCCTCCTACAATGAGCAGTTCTTC. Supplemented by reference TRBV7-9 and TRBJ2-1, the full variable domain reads DTGVSQNPRHKITKRGQNVTFRCDPISEHNRLYWYRQTLGQGPEFLTYFQNEAQLEKSRLLSDRFSAERPKGSFSTLEIQRTEQGDSAMYLCASSPGTAVPFSSYNEQFFGPGTRLTVL.

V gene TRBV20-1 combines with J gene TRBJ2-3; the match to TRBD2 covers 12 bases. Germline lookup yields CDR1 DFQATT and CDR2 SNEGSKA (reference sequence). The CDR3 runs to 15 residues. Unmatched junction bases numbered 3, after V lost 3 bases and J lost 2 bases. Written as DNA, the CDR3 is TGCAGTGCTAGTCGACTAGCGGGAGACACAGATACGCAGTATTTT. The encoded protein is CSASRLAGDTDTQYF.

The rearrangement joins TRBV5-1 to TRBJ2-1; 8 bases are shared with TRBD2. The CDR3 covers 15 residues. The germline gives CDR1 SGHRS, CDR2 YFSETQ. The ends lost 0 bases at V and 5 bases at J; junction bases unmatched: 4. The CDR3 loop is CASSLVQRGNNEQFF. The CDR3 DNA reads TGCGCCAGCAGCTTGGTACAGCGGGGGAACAATGAGCAGTTCTTC. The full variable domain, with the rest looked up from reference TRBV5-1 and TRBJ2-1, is KAGVTQTPRYLIKTRGQQVTLSCSPISGHRSVSWYQQTPGQGLQFLFEYFSETQRNKGNFPGRFSGRQFSNSRSEMNVSTLELGDSALYLCASSLVQRGNNEQFFGPGTRLTVL.

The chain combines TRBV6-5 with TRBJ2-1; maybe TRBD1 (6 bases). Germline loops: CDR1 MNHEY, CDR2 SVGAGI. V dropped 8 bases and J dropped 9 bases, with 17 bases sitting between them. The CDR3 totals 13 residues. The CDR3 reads CASVAGDWGEQFF. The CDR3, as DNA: TGTGCCAGCGTGGCAGGGGATTGGGGTGAGCAGTTCTTC.

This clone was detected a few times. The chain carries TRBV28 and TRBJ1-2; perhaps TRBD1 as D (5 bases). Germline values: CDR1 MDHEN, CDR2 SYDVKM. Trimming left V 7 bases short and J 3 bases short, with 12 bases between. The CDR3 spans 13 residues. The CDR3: CASNPAGHYGYTF. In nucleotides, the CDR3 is TGTGCCAGCAACCCGGCGGGACACTATGGCTACACCTTC.

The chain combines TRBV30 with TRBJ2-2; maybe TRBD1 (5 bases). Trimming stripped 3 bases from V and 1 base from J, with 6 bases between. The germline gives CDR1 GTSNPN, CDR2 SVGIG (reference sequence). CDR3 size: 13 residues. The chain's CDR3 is CAWRRGNTGELFF. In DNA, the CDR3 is TGTGCCTGGAGAAGGGGGAACACCGGGGAGCTGTTTTTT.

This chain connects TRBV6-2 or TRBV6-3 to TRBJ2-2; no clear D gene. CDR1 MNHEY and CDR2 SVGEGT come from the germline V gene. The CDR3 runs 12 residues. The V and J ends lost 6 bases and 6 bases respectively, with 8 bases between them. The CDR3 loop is CASSPHAGELFF. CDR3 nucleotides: TGTGCCAGCAGCCCTCATGCCGGGGAGCTGTTTTTT.

CDR3 sequence (DNA): TGTGCCAGCCTAGTATCACGCTACGAGCAGTACTTC. Translated: CASLVSRYEQYF. The chain is built from TRBV2 and TRBJ2-7; no definite D call. V was trimmed by 8 bases and J by 3 bases, leaving 11 bases between them. Germline V lookup: CDR1 SNHLY, CDR2 FYNNEI. CDR3 length equals 12 residues.

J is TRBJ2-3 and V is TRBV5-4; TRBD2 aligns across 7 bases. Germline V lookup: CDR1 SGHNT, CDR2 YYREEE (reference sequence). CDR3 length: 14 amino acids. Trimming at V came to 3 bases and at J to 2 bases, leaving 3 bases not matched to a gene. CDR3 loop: CASSSSGVTDTQYF. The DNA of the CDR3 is TGTGCCAGCAGCTCCAGCGGGGTCACAGATACGCAGTATTTT.

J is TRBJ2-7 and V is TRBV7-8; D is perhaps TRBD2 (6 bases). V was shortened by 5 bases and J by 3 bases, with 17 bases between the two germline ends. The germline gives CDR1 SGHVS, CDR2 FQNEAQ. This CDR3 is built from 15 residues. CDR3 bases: TGTGCCAGCAGCGCAAGGCGACTAGTGGGCTACGAGCAGTACTTC. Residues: CASSARRLVGYEQYF.